Only a few counts were recorded for the clone carrying this T cell receptor beta chain. The antigen remains undetermined. This record comes from a study of T cell repertoires in cytomegalovirus infection. Study information: In public TCR beta signatures, there were indications of both CMV infection and matching HLA type. Overall study results and limits: Identification of carriers of CMV plus the relevant HLA was performed using cumulative public TCR beta family frequency. The ex vivo response showed dominance by HLA-C-restricted CMV-specific TCR beta clonotypes.

J was trimmed by 6 bases and V by 5 bases; bases with no gene match: 9. This CDR3 is built from 14 residues. The V gene's germline CDR1 is SGHTA and CDR2 FQGTGA. TCRdb analysed the reads with MiXCR anew, one entry per CDR3 protein. The sample carries 560,000 or so distinct CDR3 sequences, 15% to 20% recorded once. The sequence derives from a human donor in good health (CMV status not recorded). Some clones in this sample may be carry-over from other donors' samples. Sequencing was carried out using CD8+ T cells from PBMCs. The genes are TRBV7-3 and TRBJ1-2; TRBD1 matches at 7 bases. CDR3 sequence: CASSGSGTDDGYTF. In DNA form, the CDR3 reads TGTGCCAGCAGCGGAAGTGGGACAGACGATGGCTACACCTTC.